The present T cell receptor (beta chain) was sequenced within a study of graft-versus-host responses after intestinal transplantation. Study information: Recipients across the board were started on anti-thymocyte globulin induction, then kept on tacrolimus and steroids for around three years.

The V gene lost 5 bases and the J gene lost 9 bases, with 17 bases spanning the gap. The CDR3 sequence is 15 residues long. Germline V gives CDR1 SGHTA, CDR2 FQGNSA. Regarding this clone: Its antigen is currently unknown.

Some clones are missing from TCRdb's copy, which holds only in-frame ones; the method was immunoSEQ multiplex PCR. The sample lists approximately 82,000 clones; 90% to 95% were seen once. Here the sequenced sample was unstimulated CD4+ T cells sorted from spleen or lymph node cells, taken before intestinal transplant. The receptor was derived from a human donor who received an intestinal transplant. The chain is built from TRBV7-2 and TRBJ1-6, with D possibly TRBD1 on 6 matching bases. The CDR3 sequence: CASSRDRSMGSPLHF. The DNA of the CDR3 is TGTGCCAGCAGCCGTGACAGGTCTATGGGTTCACCCCTCCACTTT.